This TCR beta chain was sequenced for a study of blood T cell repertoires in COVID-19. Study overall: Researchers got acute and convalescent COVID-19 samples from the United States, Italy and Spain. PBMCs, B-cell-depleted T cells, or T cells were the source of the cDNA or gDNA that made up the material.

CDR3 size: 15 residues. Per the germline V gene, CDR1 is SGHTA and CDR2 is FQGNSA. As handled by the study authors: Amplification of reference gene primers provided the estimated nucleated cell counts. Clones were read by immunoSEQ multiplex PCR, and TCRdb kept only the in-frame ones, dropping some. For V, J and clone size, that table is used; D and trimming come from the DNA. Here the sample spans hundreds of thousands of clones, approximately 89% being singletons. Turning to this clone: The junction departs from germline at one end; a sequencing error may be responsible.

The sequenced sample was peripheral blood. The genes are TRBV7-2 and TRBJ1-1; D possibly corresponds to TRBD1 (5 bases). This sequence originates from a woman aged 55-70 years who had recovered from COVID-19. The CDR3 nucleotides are TGTGCCAGCAGATTAGTGGGGCTCCGGACGGCTGAAGCTTTCTTT. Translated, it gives CASRLVGLRTAEAFF. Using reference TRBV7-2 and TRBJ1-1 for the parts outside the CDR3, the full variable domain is GAGVSQSPSNKVTEKGKDVELRCDPISGHTALYWYRQSLGQGLEFLIYFQGNSAPDKSGLPSDRFSAERTGGSVSTLTIQRTQQEDSAVYLCASRLVGLRTAEAFFGQGTRLTVV.